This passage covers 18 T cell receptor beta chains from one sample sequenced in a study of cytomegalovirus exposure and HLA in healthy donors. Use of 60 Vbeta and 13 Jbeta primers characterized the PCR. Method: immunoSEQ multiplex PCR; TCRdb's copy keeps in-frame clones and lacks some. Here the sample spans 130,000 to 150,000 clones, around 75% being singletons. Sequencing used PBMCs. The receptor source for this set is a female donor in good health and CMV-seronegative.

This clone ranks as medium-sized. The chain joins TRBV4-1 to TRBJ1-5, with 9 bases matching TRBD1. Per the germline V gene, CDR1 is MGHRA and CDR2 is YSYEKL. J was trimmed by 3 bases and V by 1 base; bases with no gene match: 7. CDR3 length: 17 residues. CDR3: CASSQAPRQGVNQPQHF. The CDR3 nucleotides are TGCGCCAGCAGCCAAGCCCCCCGACAGGGGGTCAATCAGCCCCAGCATTTT.

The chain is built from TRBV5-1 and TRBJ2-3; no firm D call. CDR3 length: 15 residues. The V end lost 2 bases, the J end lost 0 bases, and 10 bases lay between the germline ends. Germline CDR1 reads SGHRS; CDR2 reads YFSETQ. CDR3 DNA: TGCGCCAGCAGCTTTAATCCCTCGAGCACAGATACGCAGTATTTT. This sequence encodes CASSFNPSSTDTQYF.

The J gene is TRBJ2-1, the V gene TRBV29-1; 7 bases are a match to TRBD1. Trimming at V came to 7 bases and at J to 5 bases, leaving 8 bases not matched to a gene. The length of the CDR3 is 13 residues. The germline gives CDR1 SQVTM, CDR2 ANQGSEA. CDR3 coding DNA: TGCAGCGCCACTGGGACAGCGAACAATGAGCAGTTCTTC. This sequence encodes CSATGTANNEQFF.

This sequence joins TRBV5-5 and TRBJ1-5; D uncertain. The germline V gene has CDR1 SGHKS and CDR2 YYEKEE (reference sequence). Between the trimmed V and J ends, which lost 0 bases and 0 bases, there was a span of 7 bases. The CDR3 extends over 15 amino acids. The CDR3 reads CASSLVLNSNQPQHF. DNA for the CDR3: TGTGCCAGCAGCTTGGTTTTAAATAGCAATCAGCCCCAGCATTTT.

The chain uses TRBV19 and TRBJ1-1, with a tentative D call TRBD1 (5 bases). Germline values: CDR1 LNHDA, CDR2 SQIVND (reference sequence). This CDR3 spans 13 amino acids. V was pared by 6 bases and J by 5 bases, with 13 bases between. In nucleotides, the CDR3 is TGTGCCAGTAGGAGACAGCCCAAAACTGAAGCTTTCTTT. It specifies CASRRQPKTEAFF.

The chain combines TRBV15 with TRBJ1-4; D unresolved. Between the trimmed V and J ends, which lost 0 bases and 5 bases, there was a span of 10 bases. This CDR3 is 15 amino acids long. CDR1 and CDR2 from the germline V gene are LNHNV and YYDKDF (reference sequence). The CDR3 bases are TGTGCCACCAGCAGAGATGCGTTGCCGAATGAAAAACTGTTTTTT. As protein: CATSRDALPNEKLFF.

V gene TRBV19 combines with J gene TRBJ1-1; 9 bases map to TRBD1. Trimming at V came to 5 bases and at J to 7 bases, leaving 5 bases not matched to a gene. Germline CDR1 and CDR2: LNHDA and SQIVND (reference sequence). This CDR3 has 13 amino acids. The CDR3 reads CASSAGTGFEAFF. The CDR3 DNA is TGTGCCAGTAGTGCCGGGACAGGGTTTGAAGCTTTCTTT.

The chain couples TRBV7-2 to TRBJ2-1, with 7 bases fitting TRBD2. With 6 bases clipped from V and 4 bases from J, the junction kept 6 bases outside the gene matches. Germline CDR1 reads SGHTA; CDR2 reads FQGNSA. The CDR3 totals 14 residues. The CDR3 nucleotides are TGTGCCAGCAGGCCGACTAGCCCTTACAATGAGCAGTTCTTC. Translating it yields CASRPTSPYNEQFF.

The CDR3 nucleotides read TGCGCCAGCAGCTTGGGGGGGACAGGGTGGAGTACAGATACGCAGTATTTT. Its protein is CASSLGGTGWSTDTQYF. This chain links TRBV5-1 with TRBJ2-3, with TRBD1 identical over 9 bases. Germline assignment: CDR1 SGHRS and CDR2 YFSETQ. The CDR3 spans 17 residues. V lost 0 bases and J lost 3; bases outside the gene matches: 8.

CDR3 loop: CASSNRREIRQETQYF. The CDR3 nucleotides read TGTGCCAGCAGCAACCGACGGGAGATCCGACAAGAGACCCAGTACTTC. The V call is TRBV7-9, the J call TRBJ2-5; weak D call: TRBD2 (6 bases). V was shortened by 5 bases and J by 2 bases, with 18 bases between the two germline ends. Germline CDR1 reads SEHNR; CDR2 reads FQNEAQ (reference sequence). The length of the CDR3 is 16 residues.

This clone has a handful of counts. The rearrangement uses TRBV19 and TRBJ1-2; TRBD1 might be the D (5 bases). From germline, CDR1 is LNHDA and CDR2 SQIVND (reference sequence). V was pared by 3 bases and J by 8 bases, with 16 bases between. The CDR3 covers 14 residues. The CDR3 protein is CASSMPGGLGGYTF. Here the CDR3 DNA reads TGTGCCAGTAGTATGCCCGGGGGACTCGGCGGCTACACCTTC.

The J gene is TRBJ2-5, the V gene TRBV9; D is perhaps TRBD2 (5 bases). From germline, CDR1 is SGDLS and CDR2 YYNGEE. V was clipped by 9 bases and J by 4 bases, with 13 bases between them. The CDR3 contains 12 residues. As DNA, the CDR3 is TGTGCCACCCCGGGGATCCGAGAGACCCAGTACTTC. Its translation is CATPGIRETQYF.

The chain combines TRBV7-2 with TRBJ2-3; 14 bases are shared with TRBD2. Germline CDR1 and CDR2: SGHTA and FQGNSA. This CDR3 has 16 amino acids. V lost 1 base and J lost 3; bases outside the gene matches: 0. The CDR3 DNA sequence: TGTGCCAGCAGCTTAGGACTAGCGGGGGGGACAGATACGCAGTATTTT. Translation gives CASSLGLAGGTDTQYF.

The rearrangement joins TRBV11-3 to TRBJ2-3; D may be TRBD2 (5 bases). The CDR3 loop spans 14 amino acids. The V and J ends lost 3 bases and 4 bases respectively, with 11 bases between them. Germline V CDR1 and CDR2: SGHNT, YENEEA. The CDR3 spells CASSFRLGADTQYF. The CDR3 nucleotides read TGTGCCAGCAGCTTCCGCCTCGGGGCAGATACGCAGTATTTT. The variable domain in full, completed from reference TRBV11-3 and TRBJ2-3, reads EAGVVQSPRYKIIEKKQPVAFWCNPISGHNTLYWYLQNLGQGPELLIRYENEEAVDDSQLPKDRFSAERLKGVDSTLKIQPAELGDSAVYLCASSFRLGADTQYFGPGTRLTVL.

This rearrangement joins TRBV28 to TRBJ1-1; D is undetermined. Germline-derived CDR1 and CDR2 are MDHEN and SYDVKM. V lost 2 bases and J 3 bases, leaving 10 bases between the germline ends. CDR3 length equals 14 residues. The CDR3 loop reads CASSLEGPYTEAFF. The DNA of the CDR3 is TGTGCCAGCAGTTTAGAGGGCCCTTACACTGAAGCTTTCTTT.

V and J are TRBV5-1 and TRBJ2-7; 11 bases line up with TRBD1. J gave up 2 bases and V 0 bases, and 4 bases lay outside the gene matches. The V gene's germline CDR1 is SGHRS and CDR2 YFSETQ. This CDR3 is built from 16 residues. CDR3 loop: CASSLGGTGGTYEQYF. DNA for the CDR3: TGCGCCAGCAGCTTGGGTGGGACAGGGGGGACCTACGAGCAGTACTTC.

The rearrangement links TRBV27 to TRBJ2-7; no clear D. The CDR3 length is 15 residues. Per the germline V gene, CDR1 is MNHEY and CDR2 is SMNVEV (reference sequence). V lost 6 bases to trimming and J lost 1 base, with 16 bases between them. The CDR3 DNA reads TGTGCCAGCAGCCGACCTCCACCGGGTTCCTACGAGCAGTACTTC. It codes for CASSRPPPGSYEQYF.

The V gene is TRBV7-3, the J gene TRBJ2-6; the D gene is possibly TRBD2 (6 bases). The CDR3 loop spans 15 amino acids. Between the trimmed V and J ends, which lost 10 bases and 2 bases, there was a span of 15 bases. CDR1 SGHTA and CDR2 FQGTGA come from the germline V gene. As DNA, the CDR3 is TGTGCCACTCGAACGGGAGCTCCTGGGGCCAACGTCCTGACTTTC. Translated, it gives CATRTGAPGANVLTF. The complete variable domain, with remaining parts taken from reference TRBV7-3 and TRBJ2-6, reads GAGVSQTPSNKVTEKGKYVELRCDPISGHTALYWYRQSLGQGPEFLIYFQGTGAADDSGLPNDRFFAVRPEGSVSTLKIQRTERGDSAVYLCATRTGAPGANVLTFGAGSRLTVL.